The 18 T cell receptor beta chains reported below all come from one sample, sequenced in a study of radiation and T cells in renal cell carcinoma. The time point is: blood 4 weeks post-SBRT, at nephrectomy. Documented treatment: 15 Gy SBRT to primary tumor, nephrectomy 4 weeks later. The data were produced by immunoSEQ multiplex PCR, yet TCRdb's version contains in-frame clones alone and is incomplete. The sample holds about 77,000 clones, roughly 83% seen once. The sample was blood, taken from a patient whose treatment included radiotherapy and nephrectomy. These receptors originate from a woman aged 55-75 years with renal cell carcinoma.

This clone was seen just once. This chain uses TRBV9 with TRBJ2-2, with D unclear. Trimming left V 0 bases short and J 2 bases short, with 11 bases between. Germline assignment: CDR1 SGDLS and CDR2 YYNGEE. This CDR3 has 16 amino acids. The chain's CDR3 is CASSVVSGSNTGELFF. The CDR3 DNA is TGTGCCAGCAGCGTAGTAAGTGGGTCCAACACCGGGGAGCTGTTTTTT.

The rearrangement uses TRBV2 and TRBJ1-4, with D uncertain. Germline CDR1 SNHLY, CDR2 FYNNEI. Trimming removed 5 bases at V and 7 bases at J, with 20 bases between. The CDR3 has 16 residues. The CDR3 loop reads CASSLGGSGFIEKLFF. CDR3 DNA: TGTGCCAGCAGTTTAGGAGGGTCTGGGTTTATTGAAAAACTGTTTTTT.

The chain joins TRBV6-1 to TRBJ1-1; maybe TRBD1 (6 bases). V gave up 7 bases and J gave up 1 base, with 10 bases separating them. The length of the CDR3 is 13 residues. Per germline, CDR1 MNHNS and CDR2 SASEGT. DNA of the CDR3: TGTGCCAGCAAGTTACAGGGGAACACTGAAGCTTTCTTT. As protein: CASKLQGNTEAFF.

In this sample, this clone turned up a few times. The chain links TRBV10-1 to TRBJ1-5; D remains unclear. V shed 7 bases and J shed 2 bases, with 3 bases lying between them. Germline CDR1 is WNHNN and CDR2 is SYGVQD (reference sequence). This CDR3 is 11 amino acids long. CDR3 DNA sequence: TGCGCCAGCATTGGCAATCAGCCCCAGCATTTT. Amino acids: CASIGNQPQHF.

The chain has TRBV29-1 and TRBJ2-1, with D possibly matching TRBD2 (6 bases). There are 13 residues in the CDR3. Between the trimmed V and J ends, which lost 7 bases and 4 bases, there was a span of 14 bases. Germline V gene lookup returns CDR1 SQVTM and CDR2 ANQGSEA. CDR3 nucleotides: TGCAGCGCGAAGCGGGTGGGGTACAATGAGCAGTTCTTC. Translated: CSAKRVGYNEQFF.

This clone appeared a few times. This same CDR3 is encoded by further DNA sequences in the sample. CDR3 sequence reads: CASSRDTEAFF. CDR3 DNA sequence: TGTGCCAGCAGCCGGGACACTGAAGCTTTCTTT. This chain connects TRBV6-5 to TRBJ1-1; D is unclear. CDR3 length: 11 amino acids. Germline CDR1 is MNHEY and CDR2 is SVGAGI. V was cut by 6 bases and J by 3 bases, with 5 bases left in between.

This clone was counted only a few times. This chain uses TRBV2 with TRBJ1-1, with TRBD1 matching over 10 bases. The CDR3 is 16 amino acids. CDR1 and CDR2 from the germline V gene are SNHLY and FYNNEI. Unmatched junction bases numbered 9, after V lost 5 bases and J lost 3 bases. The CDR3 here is CASSSPGTGAYTEAFF. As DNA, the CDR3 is TGTGCCAGCAGTTCGCCCGGGACAGGGGCTTACACTGAAGCTTTCTTT.

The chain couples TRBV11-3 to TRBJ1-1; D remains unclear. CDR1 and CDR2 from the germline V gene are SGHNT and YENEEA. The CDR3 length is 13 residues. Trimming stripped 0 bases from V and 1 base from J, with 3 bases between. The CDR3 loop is CASSLEENTEAFF. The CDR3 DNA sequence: TGTGCCAGCAGCTTAGAGGAGAACACTGAAGCTTTCTTT.

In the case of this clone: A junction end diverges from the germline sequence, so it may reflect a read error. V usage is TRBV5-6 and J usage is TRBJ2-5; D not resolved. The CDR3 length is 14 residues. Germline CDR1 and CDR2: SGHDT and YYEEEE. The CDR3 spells CASSLSTDQETQYF. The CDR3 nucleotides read TGTGCCAGCAGCTTGTCTACAGACCAGGAGACCCAGTACTTC. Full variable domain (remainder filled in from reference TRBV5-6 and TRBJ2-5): DAGVTQSPTHLIKTRGQQVTLRCSPKSGHDTVSWYQQALGQGPQFIFQYYEEEERQRGNFPDRFSGHQFPNYSSELNVNALLLGDSALYLCASSLSTDQETQYFGPGTRLLVL.

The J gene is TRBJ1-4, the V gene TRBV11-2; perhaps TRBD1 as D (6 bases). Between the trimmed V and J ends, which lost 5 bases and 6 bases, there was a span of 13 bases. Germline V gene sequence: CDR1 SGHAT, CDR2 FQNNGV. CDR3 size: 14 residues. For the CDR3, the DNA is TGTGCCAGCAGCATGACAGGAGGAGATGAAAAACTGTTTTTT. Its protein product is CASSMTGGDEKLFF.

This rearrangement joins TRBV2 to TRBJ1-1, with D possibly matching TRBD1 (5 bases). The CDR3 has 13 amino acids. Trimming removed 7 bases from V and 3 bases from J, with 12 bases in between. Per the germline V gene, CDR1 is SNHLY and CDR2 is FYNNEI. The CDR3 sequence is CASKGWGYTEAFF. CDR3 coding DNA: TGTGCCAGCAAGGGCTGGGGGTACACTGAAGCTTTCTTT.

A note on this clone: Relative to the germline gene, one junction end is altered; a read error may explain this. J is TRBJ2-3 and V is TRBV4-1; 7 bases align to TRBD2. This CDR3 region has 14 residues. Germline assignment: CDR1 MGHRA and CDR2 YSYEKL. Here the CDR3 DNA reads TGCGCCAGCAGACAAGCGGGGCGCACAGATACGCAGTATTTT. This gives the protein CASRQAGRTDTQYF.

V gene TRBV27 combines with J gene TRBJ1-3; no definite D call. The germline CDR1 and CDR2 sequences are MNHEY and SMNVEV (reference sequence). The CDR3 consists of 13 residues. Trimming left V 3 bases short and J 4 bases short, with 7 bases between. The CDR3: CASSFLGGNTIYF. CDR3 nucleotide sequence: TGTGCCAGCAGTTTTCTGGGGGGAAACACCATATATTTT.

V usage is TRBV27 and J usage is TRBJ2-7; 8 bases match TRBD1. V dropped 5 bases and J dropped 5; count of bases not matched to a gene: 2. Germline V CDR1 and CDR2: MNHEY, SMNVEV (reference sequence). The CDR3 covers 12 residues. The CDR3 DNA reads TGTGCCAGCAGTGCAGGGGGCCACGAGCAGTACTTC. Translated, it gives CASSAGGHEQYF.

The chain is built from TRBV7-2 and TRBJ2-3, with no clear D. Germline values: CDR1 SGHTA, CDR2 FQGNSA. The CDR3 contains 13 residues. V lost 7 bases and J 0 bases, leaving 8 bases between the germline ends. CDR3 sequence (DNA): TGTGCCAGCAAGGCGACTAGCACAGATACGCAGTATTTT. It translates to CASKATSTDTQYF. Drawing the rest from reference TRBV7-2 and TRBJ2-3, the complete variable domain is GAGVSQSPSNKVTEKGKDVELRCDPISGHTALYWYRQSLGQGLEFLIYFQGNSAPDKSGLPSDRFSAERTGGSVSTLTIQRTQQEDSAVYLCASKATSTDTQYFGPGTRLTVL.

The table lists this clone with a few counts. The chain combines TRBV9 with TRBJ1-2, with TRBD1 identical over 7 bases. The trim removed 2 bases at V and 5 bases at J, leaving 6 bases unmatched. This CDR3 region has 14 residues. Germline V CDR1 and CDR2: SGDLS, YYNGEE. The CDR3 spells CASSVEGQMYGYTF. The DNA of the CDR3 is TGTGCCAGCAGCGTGGAGGGACAGATGTATGGCTACACCTTC.

CDR3 nucleotide sequence: TGTGCCAGCAGGGGGGAGGGCCGAGGCTCACCCCTCCACTTT. This gives the protein CASRGEGRGSPLHF. The V call is TRBV6-1, the J call TRBJ1-6; tentative D call: TRBD1 (5 bases). The CDR3 contains 14 residues. CDR1 and CDR2 (germline): MNHNS, SASEGT. The V end was cut by 6 bases, the J end by 10 bases, with 16 bases between.

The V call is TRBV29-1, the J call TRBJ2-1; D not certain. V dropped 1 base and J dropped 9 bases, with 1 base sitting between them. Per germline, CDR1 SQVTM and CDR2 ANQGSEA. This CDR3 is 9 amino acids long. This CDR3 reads CSVEVEQFF. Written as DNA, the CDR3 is TGCAGCGTTGAAGTTGAGCAGTTCTTC.